Listed below are T cell receptor beta chains from one sample, sequenced in a study of technical replicates of blood from a few donors. Clones were read by immunoSEQ multiplex PCR, and TCRdb kept only the in-frame ones, dropping some. The profile covers 95,000 to 100,000 clones, with roughly 95% appearing a single time and 0.2% to 0.25% taken by the ten largest. The sequencing sample was made of T cells isolated from PBMCs. These receptor sequences come from a human donor in good health. Each CDR3 is given with its conserved first and last residue. Clone size, where shown, is once, few, many, or a class for clones that have expanded.

V	J	size	CDR3
TRBV7-9	TRBJ2-1	NA	CASSQRPVADNEQFF
TRBV5-1	TRBJ2-2	NA	CASSLSRSSNTGELFF
TRBV19	TRBJ2-7	NA	CASSIGEGDYEQYF
TRBV28	TRBJ2-7	NA	CASSTPGLSSHEQYF
TRBV6-1	TRBJ2-1	NA	CASSWSGQGYNEQFF
TRBV5-4	TRBJ1-2	NA	CASSLGQGFIYGYTF
TRBV27	TRBJ2-1	NA	CASSPTTAGGRHNEQFF
TRBV11-2	TRBJ1-2	NA	CASSRPPGGYGYTF
TRBV19	TRBJ2-3	NA	CASSILAGLAGVDTQYF
TRBV28	TRBJ2-2	NA	CASTPPPDRAGELFF
TRBV11-1	TRBJ2-1	NA	CASSSKAGSYNEQFF
TRBV29-1	TRBJ1-2	NA	CSVEGLYGTGEPYGYTF
TRBV11-2	TRBJ2-1	NA	CASRRPGQGYNEQFF
TRBV10-2	TRBJ2-1	NA	CASSEGGSGSYEQFF
TRBV5-4	TRBJ2-1	NA	CASSSAGQSYNEQFF
TRBV7-3	TRBJ2-7	NA	CASSSSRDRGGGYEQYF
TRBV7-6	TRBJ2-3	once	CASSLWLRDGGPDTQYF
TRBV18	TRBJ2-7	once	CASSPTSTGGDEQYF
TRBV29-1	TRBJ1-5	once	CSVVWGQNSNQPQHF
TRBV5-1	TRBJ1-1	NA	CASSGTGIQGTEAFF
TRBV7-9	TRBJ2-7	NA	CASSLTSGSYEQYF
TRBV29-1	TRBJ1-1	NA	CSVAKTVMNTEAFF
TRBV6-5	TRBJ2-1	NA	CASSYSPLGEQFF
TRBV19	TRBJ1-5	NA	CASRVITGRNQPQHF
TRBV4-1	TRBJ2-5	once	CASSPGAGEETQYF
TRBV30	TRBJ1-2	NA	CAWSEQGASYGYTF
TRBV28	TRBJ2-1	NA	CASSPNIQPGNEQFF
TRBV10-2	TRBJ1-5	NA	CASNPGGVSNQPQHF
TRBV7-8	TRBJ2-5	NA	CASSLRGGGETFGRSQYF
TRBV6-5	TRBJ1-2	NA	CASSLRYNYGYTF
TRBV5-6	TRBJ2-7	NA	CASSLYAGGNPFHEQYF
TRBV30	TRBJ2-7	NA	CAWTAGQGASEQYF
TRBV6-6	TRBJ2-3	NA	CASGPPDTQYF
TRBV19	TRBJ2-1	NA	CASTPRQGIQDEQFF
TRBV27	TRBJ2-1	NA	CASSFKGVYEQFF
TRBV19	TRBJ2-7	NA	CASSIGLGVYEQYF
TRBV29-1	TRBJ1-2	NA	CSVEIKPGQQDYGYTF
TRBV18	TRBJ2-5	NA	CASSPQGQLQETQYF
TRBV29-1	TRBJ1-1	NA	CSVAEGTNTEAFF
TRBV5-4	TRBJ2-7	few	CASSFGRTSVSYEQYF
TRBV29-1	TRBJ1-3	NA	CSVRGSAGNTIYF
TRBV2	TRBJ2-7	once	CASSEGLAGGRSYEQYF
TRBV5-1	TRBJ2-5	NA	CASSTGPGQEETQYF
TRBV6-5	TRBJ1-6	NA	CASRRNLQGGSPLHF
TRBV5-4	TRBJ1-4	NA	CASSSGAAATNEKLFF
TRBV6-6	TRBJ2-5	NA	CASKDRGVVTETQYF
TRBV18	TRBJ1-1	NA	CASSPQGQPNTEAFF
TRBV10-2	TRBJ1-1	NA	CASSGDRNTEAFF